The TCR beta chain under discussion was sequenced for a study of T cells in Graves' hyperthyroidism and ophthalmopathy. Germline V CDR1 and CDR2: SNHLY, FYNNEI. The CDR3 length is 13 residues. The V end was cut by 6 bases, the J end by 6 bases, with 13 bases between. Amplification of TCR beta CDR3 regions used RNA as the template. The HTBI primer set served for first-round RT-PCR of the TCR CDR3. TCRdb fed the multiplex PCR reads into MiXCR, producing one record per CDR3 protein. Among 410,000 or so distinct CDR3 sequences listed, under 15% were seen once. The table lists this clonotype with many counts.

The chain has TRBV2 and TRBJ2-3; possibly TRBD1 or TRBD2 for D (6 bases each). The sequencing sample was made of blood. The sequence derives from a man between 18 and 29 years old with Graves' ophthalmopathy. The CDR3 sequence: CASRPGALDTQYF. In DNA, the CDR3 is TGTGCCAGCAGGCCGGGGGCGTTGGATACGCAGTATTTT.